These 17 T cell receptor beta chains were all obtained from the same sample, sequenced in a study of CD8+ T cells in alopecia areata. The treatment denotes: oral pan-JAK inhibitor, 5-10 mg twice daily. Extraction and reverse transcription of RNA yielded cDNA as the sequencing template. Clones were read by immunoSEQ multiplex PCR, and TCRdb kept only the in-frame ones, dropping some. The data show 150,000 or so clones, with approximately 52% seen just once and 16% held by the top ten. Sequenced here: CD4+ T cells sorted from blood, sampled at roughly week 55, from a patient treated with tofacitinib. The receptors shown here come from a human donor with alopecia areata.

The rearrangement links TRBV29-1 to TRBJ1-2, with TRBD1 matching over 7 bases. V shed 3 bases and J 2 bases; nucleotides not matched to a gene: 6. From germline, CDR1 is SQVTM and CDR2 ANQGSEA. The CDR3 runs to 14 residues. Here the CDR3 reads CSVEPGQRNYGYTF. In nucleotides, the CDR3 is TGCAGCGTTGAGCCGGGACAGAGGAACTATGGCTACACCTTC. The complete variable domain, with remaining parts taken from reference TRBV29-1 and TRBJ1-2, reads SAVISQKPSRDICQRGTSLTIQCQVDSQVTMMFWYRQQPGQSLTLIATANQGSEATYESGFVIDKFPISRPNLTFSTLTVSNMSPEDSSIYLCSVEPGQRNYGYTFGSGTRLTVV.

For the CDR3, the DNA is TGCGCCAGCATTCAGGGTAATAATGAAAAACTGTTTTTT. This sequence encodes CASIQGNNEKLFF. The V and J genes are TRBV5-1 and TRBJ1-4; D might be TRBD1 (5 bases). Trimming stripped 6 bases from V and 4 bases from J, with 10 bases between. The CDR3 has 13 amino acids. Germline V gives CDR1 SGHRS, CDR2 YFSETQ.

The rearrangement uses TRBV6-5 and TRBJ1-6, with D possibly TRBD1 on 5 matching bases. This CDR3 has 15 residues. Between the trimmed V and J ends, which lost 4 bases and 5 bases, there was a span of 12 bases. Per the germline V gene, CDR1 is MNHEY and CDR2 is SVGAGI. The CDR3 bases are TGTGCCAGCAGTTCGTCCGGGGGAGATAATTCACCCCTCCACTTT. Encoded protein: CASSSSGGDNSPLHF.

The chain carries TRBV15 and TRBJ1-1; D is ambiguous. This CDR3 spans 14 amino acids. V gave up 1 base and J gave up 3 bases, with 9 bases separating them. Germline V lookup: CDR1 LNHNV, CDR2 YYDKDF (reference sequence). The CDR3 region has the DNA TGTGCCACCAGCAGAGGGGAGGTATACACTGAAGCTTTCTTT. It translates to CATSRGEVYTEAFF.

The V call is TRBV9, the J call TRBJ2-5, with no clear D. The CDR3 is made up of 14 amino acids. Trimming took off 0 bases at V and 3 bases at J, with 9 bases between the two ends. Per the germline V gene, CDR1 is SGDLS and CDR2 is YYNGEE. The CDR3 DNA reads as TGTGCCAGCAGCGTAGCCCCCATAAAAGAGACCCAGTACTTC. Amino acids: CASSVAPIKETQYF.

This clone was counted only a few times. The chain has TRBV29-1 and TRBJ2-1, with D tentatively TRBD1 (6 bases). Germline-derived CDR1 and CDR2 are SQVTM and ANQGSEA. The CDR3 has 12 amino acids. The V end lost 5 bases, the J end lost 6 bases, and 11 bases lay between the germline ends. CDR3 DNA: TGCAGCGTTTCTACAGGGCCCAATGAGCAGTTCTTC. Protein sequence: CSVSTGPNEQFF.

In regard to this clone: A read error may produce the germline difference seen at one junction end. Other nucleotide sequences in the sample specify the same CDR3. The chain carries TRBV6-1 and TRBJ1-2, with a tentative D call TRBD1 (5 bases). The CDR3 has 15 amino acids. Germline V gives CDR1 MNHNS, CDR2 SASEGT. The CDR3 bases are TGCGCCAGCAGTCAGACCAGGGTCTTGGACTATGGCTACACCTTC. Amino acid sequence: CASSQTRVLDYGYTF.

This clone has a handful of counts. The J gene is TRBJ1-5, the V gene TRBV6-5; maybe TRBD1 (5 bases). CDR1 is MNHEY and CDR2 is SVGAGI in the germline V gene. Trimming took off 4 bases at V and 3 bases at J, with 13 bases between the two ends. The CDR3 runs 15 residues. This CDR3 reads CASSSGRQFNQPQHF. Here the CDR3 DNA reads TGTGCCAGCAGTTCCGGGCGACAGTTCAATCAGCCCCAGCATTTT.

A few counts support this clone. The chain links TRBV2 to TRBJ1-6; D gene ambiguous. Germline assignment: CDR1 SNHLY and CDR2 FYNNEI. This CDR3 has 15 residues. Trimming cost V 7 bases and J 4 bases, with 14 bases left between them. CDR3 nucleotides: TGTGCCAGCAACGGGCCCACAAAGTATAATTCACCCCTCCACTTT. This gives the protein CASNGPTKYNSPLHF.

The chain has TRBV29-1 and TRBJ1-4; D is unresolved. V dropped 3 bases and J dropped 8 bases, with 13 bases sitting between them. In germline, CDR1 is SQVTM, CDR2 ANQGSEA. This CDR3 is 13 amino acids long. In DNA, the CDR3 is TGCAGCGTTGAGACCTCAGCGGGAGAAAAACTGTTTTTT. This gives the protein CSVETSAGEKLFF.

CDR3 residues: CASSVRVGNEQFF. The CDR3 nucleotides read TGTGCCAGCAGTGTCAGGGTCGGCAATGAGCAGTTCTTC. This chain links TRBV6-1 with TRBJ2-1, with D possibly TRBD1 on 5 matching bases. Germline V gives CDR1 MNHNS, CDR2 SASEGT. The CDR3 has 13 residues. Trimming left V 4 bases short and J 6 bases short, with 10 bases between.

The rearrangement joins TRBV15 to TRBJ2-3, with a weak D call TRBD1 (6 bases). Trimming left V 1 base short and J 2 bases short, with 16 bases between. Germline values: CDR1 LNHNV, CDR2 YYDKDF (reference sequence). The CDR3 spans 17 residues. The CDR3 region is CATSRGGGQGPTDTQYF. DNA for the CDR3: TGTGCCACCAGCAGAGGTGGGGGCCAGGGTCCCACAGATACGCAGTATTTT.

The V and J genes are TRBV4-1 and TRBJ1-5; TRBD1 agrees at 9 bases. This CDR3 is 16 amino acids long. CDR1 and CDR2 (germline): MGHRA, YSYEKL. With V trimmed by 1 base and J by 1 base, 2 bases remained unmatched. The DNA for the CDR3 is TGCGCCAGCAGCCAAGGGACAGGGGTAAGCAATCAGCCCCAGCATTTT. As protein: CASSQGTGVSNQPQHF.

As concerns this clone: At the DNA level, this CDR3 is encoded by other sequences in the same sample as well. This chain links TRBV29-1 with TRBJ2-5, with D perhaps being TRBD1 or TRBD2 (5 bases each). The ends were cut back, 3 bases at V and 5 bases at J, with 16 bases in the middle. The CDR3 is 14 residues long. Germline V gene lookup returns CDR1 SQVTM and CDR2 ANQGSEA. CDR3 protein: CSVEDPGPEETQYF. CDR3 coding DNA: TGCAGCGTTGAGGACCCGGGACCCGAGGAGACCCAGTACTTC.

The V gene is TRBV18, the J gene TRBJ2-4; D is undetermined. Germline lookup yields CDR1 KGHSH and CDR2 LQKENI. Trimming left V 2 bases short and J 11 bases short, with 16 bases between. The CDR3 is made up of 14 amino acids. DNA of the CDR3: TGTGCCAGCTCACCATCAAACGGTCAAGTGGTTCAGTACTTC. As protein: CASSPSNGQVVQYF.

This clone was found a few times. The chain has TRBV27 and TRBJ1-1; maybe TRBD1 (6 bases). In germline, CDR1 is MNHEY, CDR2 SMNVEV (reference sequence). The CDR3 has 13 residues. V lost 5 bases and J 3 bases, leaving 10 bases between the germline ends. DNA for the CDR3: TGTGCCAGCAGTGCTAGGGGGGACACTGAAGCTTTCTTT. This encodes CASSARGDTEAFF.

Here the CDR3 reads CASSGETDTQYF. In nucleotides, the CDR3 is TGTGCCAGCAGCGGGGAGACAGATACGCAGTATTTT. The chain carries TRBV4-2 and TRBJ2-3; possible D gene TRBD2, 5 bases. The CDR3 consists of 12 residues. The germline V gene encodes CDR1 LGHNA and CDR2 YNFKEQ. Between the trimmed V and J ends, which lost 5 bases and 3 bases, there was a span of 6 bases.